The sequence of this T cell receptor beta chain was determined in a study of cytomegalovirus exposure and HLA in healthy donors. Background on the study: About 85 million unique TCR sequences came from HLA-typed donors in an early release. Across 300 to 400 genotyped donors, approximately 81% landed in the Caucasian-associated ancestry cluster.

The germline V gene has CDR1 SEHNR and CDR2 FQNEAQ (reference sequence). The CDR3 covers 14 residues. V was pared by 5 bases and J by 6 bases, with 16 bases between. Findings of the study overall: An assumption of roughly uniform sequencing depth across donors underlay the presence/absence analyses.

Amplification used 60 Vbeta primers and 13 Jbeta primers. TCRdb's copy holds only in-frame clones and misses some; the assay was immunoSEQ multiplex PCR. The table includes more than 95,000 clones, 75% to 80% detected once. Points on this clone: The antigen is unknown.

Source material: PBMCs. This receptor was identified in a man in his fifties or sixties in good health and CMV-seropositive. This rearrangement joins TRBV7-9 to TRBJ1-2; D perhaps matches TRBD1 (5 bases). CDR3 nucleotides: TGTGCCAGCAGCGGCTTGGGGGAGGGCAATGGCTACACCTTC. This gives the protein CASSGLGEGNGYTF.